The 12 T cell receptor beta chains given below trace back to one sample, sequenced in a study of cytomegalovirus exposure and HLA in healthy donors (dated by TCRdb to 2016 to 2017). The library relied on the immunoSEQ multiplex PCR assay. The multiplex PCR relied on a mix of 60 forward primers for TCR Vbeta segments and 13 reverse primers for TCR Jbeta segments. The table was pulled from immuneACCESS by TCRdb, which kept in-frame rearrangements only. Such tables lose some clones; where checked, under half of the loss comes from unresolved V genes, and the rest has no known cause. This sample gives around 200,000 clones in total; around 80% of them show up just once. Over 0.5% of the sample is in the top ten clones. Sequencing was carried out using PBMCs. These receptors were taken from a woman in her thirties or forties in good health and CMV-seronegative.

The gene calls are TRBV11-3 and TRBJ2-1; D gene uncertain. Trimming took off 1 base at V and 0 bases at J, with 7 bases between the two ends. This CDR3 contains 15 residues. Germline CDR1 is SGHNT and CDR2 is YENEEA. The CDR3 region has the DNA TGTGCCAGCAGCTTAGTGTCCCTCTCCTACAATGAGCAGTTCTTC. It yields the protein CASSLVSLSYNEQFF.

This clone was detected once. The chain uses TRBV6-5 and TRBJ1-1, with D perhaps TRBD1 (5 bases). Deletions cut 0 bases from V and 0 bases from J, with 11 bases between. Germline loops: CDR1 MNHEY, CDR2 SVGAGI. The length of the CDR3 is 16 residues. The CDR3 sequence: CASSYSMTVMNTEAFF. The CDR3 DNA follows: TGTGCCAGCAGTTACTCTATGACAGTAATGAACACTGAAGCTTTCTTT.

The chain is built from TRBV6-5 and TRBJ1-2, with no clear D. V dropped 8 bases and J dropped 4 bases, with 11 bases sitting between them. Germline CDR1 MNHEY, CDR2 SVGAGI. The CDR3 is made up of 12 amino acids. The CDR3 region has the DNA TGTGCCAGCGGTACTCGAGCCTATGGCTACACCTTC. Its translation is CASGTRAYGYTF.

The chain links TRBV10-3 to TRBJ1-1; 10 bases are a match to TRBD1. CDR1 is ENHRY and CDR2 is SYGVKD in the germline V gene. There are 15 residues in the CDR3. The V gene end was trimmed by 5 bases and the J gene end by 4 bases; junction bases not matched to a gene: 7. The CDR3 DNA sequence: TGTGCCATCAGTATGGGACAGGGGCTGGGCACTGAAGCTTTCTTT. It codes for CAISMGQGLGTEAFF.

The chain links TRBV27 to TRBJ2-7, with D maybe TRBD2 (5 bases). The CDR3 totals 12 residues. Trimming removed 0 bases at V and 7 bases at J, with 7 bases between. The germline CDR1 and CDR2 sequences are MNHEY and SMNVEV (reference sequence). Here the CDR3 reads CASSLSPGEQYF. The CDR3 nucleotides read TGTGCCAGCAGTTTATCCCCGGGGGAGCAGTACTTC.

The V gene is TRBV6-1, the J gene TRBJ1-2; D is ambiguous. There are 14 residues in the CDR3. Germline-derived CDR1 and CDR2 are MNHNS and SASEGT. Trimming cost V 6 bases and J 4 bases, with 15 bases left between them. CDR3 bases: TGTGCCAGCAGGGAGTCACCGGCGGGCTATGGCTACACCTTC. Translation gives CASRESPAGYGYTF.

J is TRBJ2-1 and V is TRBV25-1; 13 positions match TRBD2. Losses at the gene ends were 10 bases for V and 6 bases for J; bases not matched to a gene: 3. CDR1 and CDR2 (germline): MGHDK, SYGVNS. This CDR3 has 13 residues. CDR3 coding DNA: TGTGCCACCGGACTAGCGGGGGCCAATGAGCAGTTCTTC. Translation: CATGLAGANEQFF.

This rearrangement joins TRBV15 to TRBJ1-1; no firm D call. The germline gives CDR1 LNHNV, CDR2 YYDKDF (reference sequence). V gave up 1 base and J gave up 2 bases, with 11 bases separating them. The CDR3 extends over 15 amino acids. The DNA of the CDR3 is TGTGCCACCAGCAGAGCAAGTGGACTAAACACTGAAGCTTTCTTT. Its protein is CATSRASGLNTEAFF.

This chain joins TRBV9 and TRBJ2-7; perhaps TRBD2 as D (6 bases). CDR3 length equals 15 residues. Deletions cut 0 bases from V and 2 bases from J, with 12 bases between. The germline CDR1 and CDR2 sequences are SGDLS and YYNGEE. Here the CDR3 reads CASSVGGTLTYEQYF. For the CDR3, the DNA is TGTGCCAGCAGCGTAGGGGGGACTCTGACCTACGAGCAGTACTTC.

The rearrangement uses TRBV25-1 and TRBJ1-3; D perhaps matches TRBD1 (6 bases). V was trimmed by 4 bases and J by 1 base, leaving 17 bases between them. Germline CDR1 MGHDK, CDR2 SYGVNS. This CDR3 contains 17 residues. CDR3 in DNA: TGTGCCAGCAGTGCTAGGGGGGGGGCCAGTTCTGGAAACACCATATATTTT. Its translation is CASSARGGASSGNTIYF.

J is TRBJ1-1 and V is TRBV7-9; 7 positions agree with TRBD1. Per the germline V gene, CDR1 is SEHNR and CDR2 is FQNEAQ (reference sequence). The CDR3 length is 15 residues. J gave up 8 bases and V 1 base, and 10 bases lay outside the gene matches. The CDR3 is CASSLDRGFPEEAFF. CDR3 DNA: TGTGCCAGCAGCTTAGACAGGGGCTTTCCCGAGGAAGCTTTCTTT.

V gene TRBV4-3 combines with J gene TRBJ1-1, with TRBD1 matching over 8 bases. Losses at the gene ends were 3 bases for V and 10 bases for J; bases not matched to a gene: 10. Per germline, CDR1 LGHNA and CDR2 YSLEER. CDR3 length equals 14 residues. The CDR3 DNA reads TGCGCCAGCAGCCAGCCAGGGGGCGCTTCCCTAGCTTTCTTT. It specifies CASSQPGGASLAFF.